The next 25 T cell receptor beta chains were all read from a single sample in a study of blood T cell repertoires in COVID-19 (dated by TCRdb to 2020 to 2022). Library prep was done by the immunoSEQ multiplex PCR assay. TCRdb retrieved this table from immuneACCESS and kept in-frame rearrangements only. Not all clones are present; in checked studies, unresolved V genes account for under half, and no reason is known for the remainder. For this sample the table gives a few hundred thousand clones, of which about 88% were detected only once. The ten largest make up under 1.3% of the sample. The sequencing input was PBMCs or T cells enriched from blood (not recorded which). The receptor set was obtained from a woman in her thirties who had recovered from COVID-19.

V is TRBV7-8 and J is TRBJ1-1; TRBD1 might be the D (5 bases). Per the germline V gene, CDR1 is SGHVS and CDR2 is FQNEAQ. Trimming removed 6 bases at V and 4 bases at J, with 12 bases between. The CDR3 sequence is 13 residues long. The CDR3 is CASSPGRGTEAFF. DNA for the CDR3: TGTGCCAGCAGTCCAGGGAGGGGCACTGAAGCTTTCTTT.

This chain connects TRBV27 to TRBJ1-5; 8 bases agree with TRBD1. The CDR3 consists of 15 residues. Germline trimming cut 7 bases from V and 1 base from J; bases unmatched to any gene: 6. The germline gives CDR1 MNHEY, CDR2 SMNVEV (reference sequence). Here the CDR3 reads CASKQGDLSNQPQHF. The CDR3 DNA sequence: TGTGCCAGCAAACAGGGGGACCTCAGCAATCAGCCCCAGCATTTT.

The rearrangement links TRBV3-1 (or the pseudogene TRBV3-2) to TRBJ2-5, with 8 bases fitting TRBD2. V lost 4 bases, J lost 1 base, and 2 bases stayed unmatched. The germline V gene has CDR1 LGHDT and CDR2 YNNKEL (reference sequence). CDR3 length: 14 amino acids. The CDR3 loop reads CASSPGLAQETQYF. DNA for the CDR3: TGTGCCAGCAGCCCCGGACTAGCCCAAGAGACCCAGTACTTC.

The CDR3 DNA is TGTGCCAGCAGAGGGGGCGGAGATTCACCCCTCCACTTT. Its protein is CASRGGGDSPLHF. The gene calls are TRBV7-8 and TRBJ1-6; the match to TRBD1 covers 7 bases. This CDR3 is 13 amino acids long. Germline CDR1 reads SGHVS; CDR2 reads FQNEAQ. Germline trimming cut 6 bases from V and 8 bases from J; bases unmatched to any gene: 4.

This sequence joins TRBV11-2 and TRBJ2-5; TRBD2 matches 15 bases. This CDR3 spans 17 amino acids. Per the germline V gene, CDR1 is SGHAT and CDR2 is FQNNGV. V lost 1 base and J lost 5; bases outside the gene matches: 5. CDR3 DNA: TGTGCCAGCAGCTTAGGGACTAGCGGGGGGGGTTATGAGACCCAGTACTTC. It encodes CASSLGTSGGGYETQYF.

This chain uses TRBV23-1 with TRBJ1-1; D unresolved. TRBV23-1 is identified as an open reading frame with a role that is uncertain. The CDR3 totals 14 residues. The V end lost 3 bases, the J end lost 10 bases, and 18 bases lay between the germline ends. The CDR3 here is CASSQAREEGLAFF. The CDR3, as DNA: TGCGCCAGCAGTCAGGCCCGGGAAGAGGGTCTAGCTTTCTTT.

The chain uses TRBV3-1 (or the pseudogene TRBV3-2) and TRBJ2-5; D is perhaps TRBD2 (7 bases). The V gene's germline CDR1 is LGHDT and CDR2 YNNKEL (reference sequence). V lost 4 bases to trimming and J lost 5 bases, with 17 bases between them. The CDR3 is 15 amino acids. The CDR3 here is CASSPTVGGLETQYF. The CDR3 DNA reads TGTGCCAGCAGCCCGACGGTGGGGGGGCTGGAGACCCAGTACTTC.

This chain uses TRBV28 with TRBJ2-3; 12 bases align to TRBD2. The CDR3 has 16 amino acids. V trimming: 5 bases; J trimming: 2 bases; junction bases outside the gene matches: 5. CDR1 is MDHEN and CDR2 is SYDVKM in the germline V gene. The CDR3 sequence: CASSTRLAGVTDTQYF. As DNA, the CDR3 is TGTGCCAGCAGTACCCGACTAGCGGGGGTCACAGATACGCAGTATTTT.

The V gene is TRBV9, the J gene TRBJ2-1; 10 bases map to TRBD2. This CDR3 spans 14 amino acids. Germline V CDR1 and CDR2: SGDLS, YYNGEE. V was pared by 3 bases and J by 6 bases, with 3 bases of the junction left unmatched. CDR3 nucleotide sequence: TGTGCCAGCAGCGCTACTAGCGGGGCCAATGAGCAGTTCTTC. This encodes CASSATSGANEQFF.

The sample holds one count of this clone. V is TRBV24-1 and J is TRBJ2-5, with TRBD1 matching 9 bases. V was pared by 4 bases and J by 2 bases, with 10 bases of the junction left unmatched. The CDR3 is 17 amino acids. Germline V gene lookup returns CDR1 KGHDR and CDR2 SFDVKD. This CDR3 reads CATSDDRGSSLQETQYF. The CDR3 DNA is TGTGCCACCAGTGACGACAGGGGGTCATCCCTTCAAGAGACCCAGTACTTC.

This clone was detected once. The V gene is TRBV5-1, the J gene TRBJ2-7; 8 nucleotides line up with TRBD1. Unmatched junction bases numbered 3, after V lost 4 bases and J lost 6 bases. Germline V CDR1 and CDR2: SGHRS, YFSETQ. The CDR3 totals 12 residues. The CDR3 spells CASSPQGAEQYF. The CDR3 DNA reads as TGCGCCAGCAGCCCTCAGGGGGCCGAGCAGTACTTC.

V is TRBV5-1 and J is TRBJ2-5; the match to TRBD2 covers 14 bases. Losses at the gene ends were 0 bases for V and 5 bases for J; bases not matched to a gene: 0. CDR3 length: 15 residues. Looked up from germline, CDR1 is SGHRS and CDR2 is YFSETQ. The CDR3 bases are TGCGCCAGCAGCTTGGGGACTAGCGGGGGGGAGACCCAGTACTTC. Translation gives CASSLGTSGGETQYF.

J is TRBJ1-2 and V is TRBV30; TRBD1 aligns across 7 bases. Unmatched junction bases numbered 9, after V lost 8 bases and J lost 6 bases. Germline V lookup: CDR1 GTSNPN, CDR2 SVGIG (reference sequence). CDR3 size: 12 residues. CDR3 coding DNA: TGTGCCAAAACAGGGGAGACAGATGGCTACACCTTC. This encodes CAKTGETDGYTF.

The rearrangement joins TRBV7-9 to TRBJ1-2; 7 nucleotides align to TRBD1. J was trimmed by 4 bases and V by 5 bases; bases with no gene match: 7. From germline, CDR1 is SEHNR and CDR2 FQNEAQ (reference sequence). The CDR3 contains 14 residues. The CDR3 reads CASSPPGGAYGYTF. The CDR3, as DNA: TGTGCCAGCAGCCCTCCAGGGGGAGCCTATGGCTACACCTTC.

The rearrangement uses TRBV28 and TRBJ1-2; TRBD1 matches at 8 bases. CDR1 and CDR2 from the germline V gene are MDHEN and SYDVKM. This CDR3 is 15 amino acids long. V shed 3 bases, J shed 4 bases, and the junction held 7 bases outside the gene matches. The CDR3 spells CASSLTNRGTYGYTF. The CDR3, as DNA: TGTGCCAGCAGTTTGACAAACAGGGGGACCTATGGCTACACCTTC.

This chain links TRBV6-5 with TRBJ1-2; the D gene is possibly TRBD1 (5 bases). This CDR3 is built from 15 residues. Trimming cost V 9 bases and J 4 bases, with 21 bases left between them. Germline lookup yields CDR1 MNHEY and CDR2 SVGAGI. The CDR3 coding sequence is TGTGCCAGTCAGGGAAGGGGTGGGGAGGTCTATGGCTACACCTTC. Translating it yields CASQGRGGEVYGYTF.

This clone was recorded once. The V and J genes are TRBV11-2 and TRBJ2-1; possibly TRBD2 for D (7 bases). V was cut by 5 bases and J by 8 bases, with 25 bases left in between. Germline V gene data show CDR1 as SGHAT and CDR2 as FQNNGV. The CDR3 spans 17 residues. The CDR3 DNA is TGTGCCAGCAGCCAAAGACCTTTTCGGGGGGCGTTAGATGAGCAGTTCTTC. Its protein is CASSQRPFRGALDEQFF.

The chain has TRBV9 and TRBJ2-1; 13 positions match TRBD2. The V and J ends lost 4 bases and 5 bases, in that order; junction bases with no gene match: 18. Germline values: CDR1 SGDLS, CDR2 YYNGEE. CDR3 length equals 20 residues. The CDR3 bases are TGTGCCAGCAGCCCCCAGGGAGGACTAGCGGGGGCCCCCTCACACAATGAGCAGTTCTTC. This encodes CASSPQGGLAGAPSHNEQFF.

This clone has just one count. The CDR3 sequence: CASSPRTGGGEQYF. The CDR3, as DNA: TGTGCCAGCAGTCCCCGGACAGGGGGCGGGGAGCAGTACTTC. The chain couples TRBV6-2 or TRBV6-3 to TRBJ2-7; TRBD1 matches at 11 bases. After removal of 5 bases from V and 7 bases from J, the junction contained 7 bases not matched to a gene. The V gene's germline CDR1 is MNHEY and CDR2 SVGEGT. This CDR3 contains 14 residues.

The chain joins TRBV7-9 to TRBJ1-5; 7 bases are shared with TRBD1. CDR1 is SEHNR, CDR2 FQNEAQ, per germline (reference sequence). CDR3 size: 15 residues. V lost 1 base to trimming and J lost 0 bases; unmatched junction nucleotides: 0. In DNA form, the CDR3 reads TGTGCCAGCAGCTTAGGACAGGGTAGCAATCAGCCCCAGCATTTT. This translates into CASSLGQGSNQPQHF.

This chain links TRBV11-2 with TRBJ1-3; the D gene is possibly TRBD1 (6 bases). The CDR3 sequence is 16 residues long. With 2 bases removed from V and 3 bases from J, the gap between germline ends came to 14 bases. CDR1 SGHAT and CDR2 FQNNGV come from the germline V gene. The CDR3 DNA follows: TGTGCCAGCAGCTTAAGAGTCCCACAGGGTGGAAACACCATATATTTT. This translates into CASSLRVPQGGNTIYF.

The chain uses TRBV7-9 and TRBJ2-1, with D possibly being TRBD2 (5 bases). V was shortened by 5 bases and J by 1 base, with 15 bases between the two germline ends. The CDR3 covers 16 residues. The germline V gene encodes CDR1 SEHNR and CDR2 FQNEAQ (reference sequence). DNA of the CDR3: TGTGCCAGCAGCCCTTTTGAGGGCCGGTCCTACAATGAGCAGTTCTTC. As protein: CASSPFEGRSYNEQFF.

The chain carries TRBV19 and TRBJ1-1; 8 bases are a match to TRBD1. CDR3 length: 14 residues. J gave up 6 bases and V 9 bases, and 12 bases lay outside the gene matches. CDR1 LNHDA and CDR2 SQIVND come from the germline V gene (reference sequence). CDR3 residues: CASNSGGGIAEAFF. The CDR3 DNA follows: TGTGCCAGCAACTCAGGGGGCGGGATCGCTGAAGCTTTCTTT.

The V and J genes are TRBV6-5 and TRBJ2-1; the match to TRBD1 covers 8 bases. CDR1 and CDR2 from the germline V gene are MNHEY and SVGAGI. V gave up 1 base and J gave up 5 bases; unmatched junction bases: 7. The CDR3 is 16 amino acids. The CDR3 DNA reads as TGTGCCAGCAGTTACTATACCGGGACAGGCAACAATGAGCAGTTCTTC. Translating gives CASSYYTGTGNNEQFF.

This clone was counted once. This chain joins TRBV23-1 and TRBJ2-1, with D perhaps matching TRBD1 (6 bases). TRBV23-1 is annotated as an ORF whose role is uncertain. Trimming took off 0 bases at V and 9 bases at J, with 18 bases between the two ends. This CDR3 is built from 16 residues. For the CDR3, the DNA is TGCGCCAGCAGTCAATCGGGGACACGTCCGAGAGGTGAGCAGTTCTTC. This sequence encodes CASSQSGTRPRGEQFF.